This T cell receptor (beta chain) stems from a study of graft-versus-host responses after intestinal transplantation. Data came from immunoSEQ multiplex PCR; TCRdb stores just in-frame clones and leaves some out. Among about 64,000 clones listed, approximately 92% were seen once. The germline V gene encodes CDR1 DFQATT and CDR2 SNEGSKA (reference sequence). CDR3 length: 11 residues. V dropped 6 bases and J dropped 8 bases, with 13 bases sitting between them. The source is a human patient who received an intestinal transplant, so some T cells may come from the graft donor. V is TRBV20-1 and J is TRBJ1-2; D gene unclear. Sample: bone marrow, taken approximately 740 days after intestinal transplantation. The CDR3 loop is CSARIGRGYTF. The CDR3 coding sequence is TGCAGTGCCCGCATCGGTCGGGGCTACACCTTC.